This entry lists 4 T cell receptor beta chains sequenced from one sample in a study of blood T cell repertoires in COVID-19. TCRdb keeps only in-frame clones here, not all; method: immunoSEQ multiplex PCR. The profile shows around 150,000 clones, approximately 92% of them singletons. The source material was peripheral blood. These TCRs come from a woman in her 50s with acute or convalescent COVID-19.

The chain has TRBV5-1 and TRBJ1-6; D is possibly TRBD1 (6 bases). V lost 1 base and J 7 bases, leaving 12 bases between the germline ends. In germline, CDR1 is SGHRS, CDR2 YFSETQ. This CDR3 spans 15 amino acids. The CDR3 nucleotides read TGCGCCAGCAGCTTGAGAAGGACAGAAAATTCACCCCTCCACTTT. Translated: CASSLRRTENSPLHF.

CDR3 loop: CASSLPGMGNEQFF. The CDR3 DNA is TGTGCCAGCAGCCTTCCAGGCATGGGTAATGAGCAGTTCTTC. The V gene is TRBV3-1 (or the pseudogene TRBV3-2), the J gene TRBJ2-1; D is unresolved. Germline CDR1 LGHDT, CDR2 YNNKEL (reference sequence). The CDR3 spans 14 residues. Trimming stripped 4 bases from V and 7 bases from J, with 14 bases between.

The J gene is TRBJ1-5, the V gene TRBV2; 11 bases align to TRBD1. The CDR3 runs 16 residues. V shed 8 bases and J 3 bases; nucleotides not matched to a gene: 9. The germline gives CDR1 SNHLY, CDR2 FYNNEI. This CDR3 reads CASRTGGEGHNQPQHF. As DNA, the CDR3 is TGTGCCAGCCGGACAGGGGGCGAGGGGCACAATCAGCCCCAGCATTTT. Using reference TRBV2 and TRBJ1-5 for the parts outside the CDR3, the full variable domain is EPEVTQTPSHQVTQMGQEVILRCVPISNHLYFYWYRQILGQKVEFLVSFYNNEISEKSEIFDDQFSVERPDGSNFTLKIRSTKLEDSAMYFCASRTGGEGHNQPQHFGDGTRLSIL.

V usage is TRBV9 and J usage is TRBJ2-1; 7 nucleotides agree with TRBD2. CDR1 and CDR2 (germline): SGDLS, YYNGEE. The junction had 12 bases not matched to a gene; V was cut back by 6 bases and J by 0 bases. The length of the CDR3 is 17 residues. The CDR3 nucleotides read TGTGCCAGCACCCCGGGGATGGTAGCGGGCTCCTACAATGAGCAGTTCTTC. This gives the protein CASTPGMVAGSYNEQFF. The variable domain in full, with the rest retrieved from reference TRBV9 and TRBJ2-1, is DSGVTQTPKHLITATGQRVTLRCSPRSGDLSVYWYQQSLDQGLQFLIQYYNGEERAKGNILERFSAQQFPDLHSELNLSSLELGDSALYFCASTPGMVAGSYNEQFFGPGTRLTVL.